What follows are 6 T cell receptor beta chains derived from one specimen sequenced in a study of T cell responses to AZD1222 COVID-19 vaccine. Clones were sequenced by immunoSEQ multiplex PCR, and TCRdb holds only the in-frame ones, with some missing. The sample yields about 170,000 clones, about 92% seen once. Sequenced here: peripheral blood, sampled on day 0 of AZD1222 vaccination. These receptors were collected from an adult in good health.

The V and J genes are TRBV21-1 and TRBJ1-2. TRBV21-1 is labeled a pseudogene. The CDR3 runs 12 residues. The chain's CDR3 is CASSKGGFGYTF. The DNA for the CDR3 is TGTGCCAGCAGCAAAGGCGGGTTTGGCTACACCTTC.

The chain combines TRBV12-5 with TRBJ2-5; D unresolved. This CDR3 spans 13 amino acids. Germline CDR1 is LGHNT and CDR2 is FRNRAP. V was pared by 0 bases and J by 5 bases, with 7 bases between. This chain's CDR3 is CASGLVIGETQYF. The CDR3 DNA is TGTGCTAGTGGTTTGGTAATAGGGGAGACCCAGTACTTC.

CDR3 coding DNA: TGTGCCTCTAATAATGGGTTATTGCCTGAAGCTTTCTTT. It is translated as CASNNGLLPEAFF. The gene calls are TRBV5-5 and TRBJ1-1, with no clear D. Trimming stripped 10 bases from V and 6 bases from J, with 19 bases between. The CDR3 runs to 13 residues. Germline CDR1 SGHKS, CDR2 YYEKEE (reference sequence).

This chain uses TRBV10-3 with TRBJ2-2; TRBD2 matches 9 bases. V shed 5 bases, J shed 6 bases, and the junction held 4 bases outside the gene matches. Per germline, CDR1 ENHRY and CDR2 SYGVKD. The CDR3 has 14 amino acids. CDR3 nucleotides: TGTGCCATCAGTTTAGCGGGAGTACCCGGGGAGCTGTTTTTT. This encodes CAISLAGVPGELFF.

This clone was seen just once. The gene calls are TRBV5-1 and TRBJ1-2; TRBD1 is a possible D gene (5 bases). Trimming pared 2 bases from V and 3 bases from J, leaving 8 bases between. CDR1 SGHRS and CDR2 YFSETQ come from the germline V gene. This CDR3 is 13 amino acids long. Here the CDR3 DNA reads TGCGCCAGCAGCTTCGGCAGGGACTATGGCTACACCTTC. Translation gives CASSFGRDYGYTF.

The rearrangement uses TRBV14 and TRBJ2-7; 10 bases fit TRBD1. Germline V lookup: CDR1 SGHDN, CDR2 FVKESK. J gave up 2 bases and V 6 bases, and 4 bases lay outside the gene matches. The CDR3 sequence is 14 residues long. The CDR3 spells CASRSGQGAYEQYF. CDR3 in DNA: TGTGCCAGCAGGAGTGGACAGGGGGCCTACGAGCAGTACTTC.